This TCR beta chain was captured by sequencing in a study of blood T cell repertoires in COVID-19. Study summary: Material from acute and convalescent COVID-19 was sourced from the United States, Italy and Spain. T cells, B-cell-depleted T cells, or PBMCs supplied cDNA or gDNA.

Original handling: Amplification from reference gene primers served as the basis for estimated nucleated cell counts. Assay: immunoSEQ multiplex PCR; the TCRdb copy retains only in-frame clones and omits some. The V and J calls and the clone size are those of that table, but D and trimming were determined from the DNA. Among approximately 210,000 clones listed, 88% were seen once. CDR3 length: 15 amino acids. The germline V gene has CDR1 SGHRS and CDR2 YFSETQ. With V trimmed by 4 bases and J by 7 bases, 10 bases remained unmatched. This sequence was found in a human donor in a cohort sampled during active COVID-19. The V call is TRBV5-1, the J call TRBJ1-4; 7 bases align to TRBD1. Sample: peripheral blood. This chain's CDR3 is CASSLGTGESEKLFF. The CDR3 nucleotides read TGCGCCAGCAGCCTTGGAACAGGGGAGAGTGAAAAACTGTTTTTT.